A selection of T cell receptor beta chains follows, all from one sample in a study of response to subunit inactivated influenza vaccine. Each CDR3 protein is one row after TCRdb ran MiXCR on the RT-PCR reads. Counted here are about 800,000 distinct CDR3 sequences, 21% occurring once; the ten biggest clones make up roughly 10%. Material: PBMCs from blood, obtained 5 to 6 days after vaccination. These receptors all stem from a man in his forties or fifties who received an inactivated influenza vaccine. The CDR3 runs from the conserved cysteine through the conserved F or W.

cdr3_aa: CATSSNRATGELFF
v_call: TRBV15

cdr3_aa: CSVAGGNYEQYF
v_call: TRBV29-1

cdr3_aa: CTSSRNSGPLSLGYNEQFF
v_call: TRBV3-1

cdr3_aa: CASSPPPGLAGNEQFF
v_call: TRBV7-9

cdr3_aa: CASSLYHQETQYF
v_call: TRBV7-2

cdr3_aa: CAIRRGTGGLWNSPLHF
v_call: TRBV10-3

cdr3_aa: CAISESTGPYEQYF
v_call: TRBV10-3

cdr3_aa: CASSRVLNEKLFF
v_call: TRBV6-1

cdr3_aa: CASRQGGGGSPLHF
v_call: TRBV12-3/TRBV12-4

cdr3_aa: CSVVEIFAKETQYF
v_call: TRBV29-1

cdr3_aa: CSARKNPNTEAFF
v_call: TRBV20-1

cdr3_aa: CASSFSQGVSYEQYF
v_call: TRBV28

cdr3_aa: CAISESSAVRTDTQYF
v_call: TRBV10-3

cdr3_aa: CASSERRANGELFF
v_call: TRBV2

cdr3_aa: CSVGTGQYQPQHF
v_call: TRBV29-1

cdr3_aa: CASSQGLAFKGEQYF
v_call: TRBV4-3

cdr3_aa: CATAPGTTSYEQYF
v_call: TRBV12-3/TRBV12-4

cdr3_aa: CASGFNEQFF
v_call: TRBV10-2

cdr3_aa: CASARDNQPQHF
v_call: TRBV2

cdr3_aa: CAGKRPNTEAFF
v_call: TRBV6-2/TRBV6-3

cdr3_aa: CASSLVAGETYEQYF
v_call: TRBV5-1

cdr3_aa: CASSLGGTSQETQYF
v_call: TRBV5-1

cdr3_aa: CASSSPLRQTLSSYEQYF
v_call: TRBV6-5

cdr3_aa: CASSLPTGTSGRVYEQYF
v_call: TRBV7-9

cdr3_aa: CASSSLPQGFLFHETQYF
v_call: TRBV11-1

cdr3_aa: CAWSLGEVKNIQYF
v_call: TRBV30

cdr3_aa: CASSRRGNQPQHF
v_call: TRBV5-1

cdr3_aa: CASSAIANSRTGYTF
v_call: TRBV6-1

cdr3_aa: CASSELVSRTEQFF
v_call: TRBV2

cdr3_aa: CASGDAGGSYEQYF
v_call: TRBV5-1

cdr3_aa: CASSWGGGGTEAFF
v_call: TRBV12-3/TRBV12-4

cdr3_aa: CASRGGQTSGANVLTF
v_call: TRBV12-3/TRBV12-4

cdr3_aa: CSASPGLGGYTF
v_call: TRBV20-1

cdr3_aa: CSAWDRGRVRNEQFF
v_call: TRBV20-1

cdr3_aa: CSARDRRTGANVLTF
v_call: TRBV20-1

cdr3_aa: CASNDRGQQETQYF
v_call: TRBV6-2/TRBV6-3

cdr3_aa: CASGPTRLATEAFF
v_call: TRBV16

cdr3_aa: CASRVTGSYEQYF
v_call: TRBV5-1

cdr3_aa: CASSTETGELFF
v_call: TRBV5-1

cdr3_aa: CASSSWTGGDETQYF
v_call: TRBV6-2/TRBV6-3

cdr3_aa: CASSYLTAGSNEQFF
v_call: TRBV6-2/TRBV6-3

cdr3_aa: CASRVSNEQFF
v_call: TRBV12-3/TRBV12-4

cdr3_aa: CSFLGGFSYEQYF
v_call: TRBV29-1

cdr3_aa: CATSIGLRNSGRVGYTGELFF
v_call: TRBV6-4

cdr3_aa: CSVEAAGLAGGRNYGEQFF
v_call: TRBV29-1

cdr3_aa: CSAPGAGRHEQFF
v_call: TRBV20-1

cdr3_aa: CASSQGPAAEQYF
v_call: TRBV14

cdr3_aa: CASSLDPGREEEQFF
v_call: TRBV28

cdr3_aa: CASSFLAGGDSYEQYF
v_call: TRBV27

cdr3_aa: CASSQDGSGRNEQFF
v_call: TRBV4-2

cdr3_aa: CASSEMRGTGPNSPLHF
v_call: TRBV2

cdr3_aa: CASSDYVDTQYF
v_call: TRBV2

cdr3_aa: CSARNSLGGSYNEQFF
v_call: TRBV20-1

cdr3_aa: CSAQGSRDQPQHF
v_call: TRBV20-1

cdr3_aa: CAISDPRDRGGNEQFF
v_call: TRBV10-3

cdr3_aa: CSVDIRGAYNEQFF
v_call: TRBV29-1

cdr3_aa: CASRVQGVTEAFF
v_call: TRBV5-5